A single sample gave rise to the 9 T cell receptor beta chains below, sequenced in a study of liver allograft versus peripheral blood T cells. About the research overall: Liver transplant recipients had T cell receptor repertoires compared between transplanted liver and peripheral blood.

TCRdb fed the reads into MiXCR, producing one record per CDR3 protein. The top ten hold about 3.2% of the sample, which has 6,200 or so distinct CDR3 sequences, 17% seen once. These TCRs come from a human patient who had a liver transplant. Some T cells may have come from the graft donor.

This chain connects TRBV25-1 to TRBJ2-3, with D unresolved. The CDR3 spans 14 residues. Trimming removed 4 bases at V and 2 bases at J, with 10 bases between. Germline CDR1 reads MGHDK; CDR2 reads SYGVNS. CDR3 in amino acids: CASSGYTLTDTQYF. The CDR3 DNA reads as TGTGCCAGCAGTGGGTACACACTCACAGATACGCAGTATTTT.

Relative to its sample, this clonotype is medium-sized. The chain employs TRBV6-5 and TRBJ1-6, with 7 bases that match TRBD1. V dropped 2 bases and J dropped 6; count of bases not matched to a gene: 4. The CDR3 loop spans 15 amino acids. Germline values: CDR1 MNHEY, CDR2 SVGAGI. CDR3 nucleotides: TGTGCCAGCAGTTACGGGACAGAAATTAATTCACCCCTCCACTTT. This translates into CASSYGTEINSPLHF.

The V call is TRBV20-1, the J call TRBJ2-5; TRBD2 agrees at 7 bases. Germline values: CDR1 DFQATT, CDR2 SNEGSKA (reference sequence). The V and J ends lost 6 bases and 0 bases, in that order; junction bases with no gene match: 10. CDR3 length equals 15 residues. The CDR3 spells CSAWGSGRYQETQYF. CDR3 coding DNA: TGCAGTGCGTGGGGTAGCGGGCGCTACCAAGAGACCCAGTACTTC.

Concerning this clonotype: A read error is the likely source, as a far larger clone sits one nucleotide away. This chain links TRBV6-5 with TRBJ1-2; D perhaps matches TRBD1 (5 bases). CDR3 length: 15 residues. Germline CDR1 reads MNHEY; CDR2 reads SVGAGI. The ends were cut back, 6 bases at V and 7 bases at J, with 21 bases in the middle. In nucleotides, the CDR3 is TGTGCCAGCAGAACCGGGCCCACCCGGGGGTGTGGCTACACCTTC. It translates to CASRTGPTRGCGYTF.

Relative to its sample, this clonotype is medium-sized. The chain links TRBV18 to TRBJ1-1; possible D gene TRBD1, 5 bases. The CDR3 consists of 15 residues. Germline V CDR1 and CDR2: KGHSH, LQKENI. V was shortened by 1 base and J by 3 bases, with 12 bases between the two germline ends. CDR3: CASSPHEGDDTEAFF. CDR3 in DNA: TGTGCCAGCTCACCACATGAAGGGGATGACACTGAAGCTTTCTTT.

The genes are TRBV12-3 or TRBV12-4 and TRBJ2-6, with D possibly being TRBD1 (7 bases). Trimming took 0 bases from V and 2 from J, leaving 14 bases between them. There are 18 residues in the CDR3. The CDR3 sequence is CASSLAPAGGTGANVLTF. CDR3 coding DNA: TGTGCCAGCAGTTTAGCCCCGGCAGGGGGGACTGGGGCCAACGTCCTGACTTTC.

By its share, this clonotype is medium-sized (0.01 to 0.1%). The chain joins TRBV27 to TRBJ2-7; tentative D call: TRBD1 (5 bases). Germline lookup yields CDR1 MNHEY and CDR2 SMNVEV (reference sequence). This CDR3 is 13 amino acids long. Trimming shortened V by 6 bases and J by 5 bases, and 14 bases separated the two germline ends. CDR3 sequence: CASRHRTLDEQYF. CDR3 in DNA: TGTGCCAGCAGACACAGGACACTCGACGAGCAGTACTTC.

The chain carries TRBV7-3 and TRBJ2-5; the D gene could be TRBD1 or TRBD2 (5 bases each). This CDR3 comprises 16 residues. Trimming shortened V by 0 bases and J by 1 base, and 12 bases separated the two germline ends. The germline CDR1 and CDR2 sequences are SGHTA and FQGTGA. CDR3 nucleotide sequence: TGTGCCAGCAGCTTAACTGTCCGAGGGACCCAAGAGACCCAGTACTTC. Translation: CASSLTVRGTQETQYF.

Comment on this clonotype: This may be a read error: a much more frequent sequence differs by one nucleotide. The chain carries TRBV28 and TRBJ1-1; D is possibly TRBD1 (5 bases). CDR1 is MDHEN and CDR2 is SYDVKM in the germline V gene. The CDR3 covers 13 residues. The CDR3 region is CTSGAPGWAEAFF. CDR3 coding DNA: TGTACCAGCGGGGCGCCGGGGTGGGCGGAAGCTTTCTTT.